The rows below give T cell receptor beta chains drawn from one sample of a study of CD8 T cells in Susac syndrome. TCRdb recomputed calls from the immunoSEQ multiplex PCR reads with MiXCR, one row per CDR3 protein. The sample yields 150,000 to 200,000 distinct CDR3 sequences, just under 95% seen once. Material for sequencing was CD4+ T cells from PBMCs. The receptors derive from a human donor in good health. The CDR3 runs from the conserved cysteine through the conserved F or W. D genes are given only for firm matches. Not every row has a clone size; where given, it reads once, few, many or a size class.

v_gene	j_gene	d_gene	abundance	CDR3nt	CDR3aa
TRBV7-3	TRBJ2-3	TRBD2	.	TGTGCCAGCAGCGAAAGGGCTGTAGCGGGGGAGGCGGAAGATACGCAGTATTTT	CASSERAVAGEAEDTQYF
TRBV9	TRBJ2-6	.	.	TGTGCCAGCAGCCACAGCTCTGGGGCCAACGTCCTGACTTTC	CASSHSSGANVLTF
TRBV5-1	TRBJ2-3	.	.	TGCGCCAGCAGCCCAATTGGGGGGCACACAGATACGCAGTATTTT	CASSPIGGHTDTQYF
TRBV23-1	TRBJ2-7	.	.	TGCGCCAGCAGTAAATCACCCCACTGCAACGAGCAGTACTTC	CASSKSPHCNEQYF
TRBV6-5	TRBJ2-7	.	.	TGTGCCAGCAGCCGAAGGGTGGCCTACGAGCAGTACTTC	CASSRRVAYEQYF
TRBV29-1	TRBJ2-3	.	.	TGCAGCGTTGCGGGGGTTCTATACACAGATACGCAGTATTTT	CSVAGVLYTDTQYF
TRBV5-1	TRBJ1-1	.	once	TGCGCCAGCAGCTTGGGGACCACGGCTTTCTTT	CASSLGTTAFF
TRBV12-5	TRBJ2-5	TRBD2	.	TGTGCTAGTGGGGTAGCGGGCCCGGAGACCCAGTACTTC	CASGVAGPETQYF
TRBV6-5	TRBJ2-7	.	.	TGTGCCAGCAGTCCGGACATCTACGAGCAGTACTTC	CASSPDIYEQYF
TRBV29-1	TRBJ2-3	.	.	TGCAGCGTTGCCTCGGGAGCAGGCACAGATACGCAGTATTTT	CSVASGAGTDTQYF
TRBV14	TRBJ1-6	TRBD1	.	TGTGCCAGCAGCCAAGCGCACAGGGGTAATTCACCCCTCCACTTT	CASSQAHRGNSPLHF
TRBV30	TRBJ1-6	TRBD1	.	TGTGCCTGGGAGAAGGACAGGGGGAGTTCACCCCTCCACTTT	CAWEKDRGSSPLHF
TRBV4-1	TRBJ2-7	.	.	TGCGCCAGCAGCCAAGACAGCTATTACGAGCAGTACTTC	CASSQDSYYEQYF
TRBV6-2/TRBV6-3	TRBJ2-1	.	.	TGTGCCAGCAGCCGTTACCCGACTGGGAGCTCCTACAATGAGCAGTTCTTC	CASSRYPTGSSYNEQFF
TRBV9	TRBJ2-7	TRBD1	few	TGTGCCAGCAGCTACGGGACAGGTCTCCTCTACGAGCAGTACTTC	CASSYGTGLLYEQYF
TRBV5-1	TRBJ2-5	.	.	TGCGCCAGCAGCGCAGGGGTCGGGGAAGAGACCCAGTACTTC	CASSAGVGEETQYF
TRBV19	TRBJ1-1	.	.	TGTGCCAGTAGTACCGGAGGGCTGGAAGCTTTCTTT	CASSTGGLEAFF
TRBV3-1	TRBJ2-5	.	once	TGTGCCAGCAGCCAAGATGCGGAAACCCAGTACTTC	CASSQDAETQYF
TRBV5-1	TRBJ1-1	TRBD1	.	TGCGCCAGCAGCTCACAGGGGATAGGGACTGAAGCTTTCTTT	CASSSQGIGTEAFF
TRBV5-6	TRBJ2-5	.	.	TGTGCCAGCAGCCCGCTAGAGACAGAGACCCAGTACTTC	CASSPLETETQYF
TRBV6-5	TRBJ2-7	.	.	TGTGCCAGCAAGGGGTGGGACGAGCAGTACTTC	CASKGWDEQYF
TRBV28	TRBJ2-1	TRBD1	.	TGTGCCAGCAGTTCCCCGGGACAGGGTCACAATGAGCAGTTCTTC	CASSSPGQGHNEQFF
TRBV5-4	TRBJ1-1	.	.	TGTGCCAGCACCTCAGGGCGTCGGGACACTGAAGCTTTCTTT	CASTSGRRDTEAFF
TRBV12-3/TRBV12-4	TRBJ2-5	TRBD2	.	TGTGCCAGCAGTGCCGGGGAGCGGGGGCGGGAGGAGACCCAGTACTTC	CASSAGERGREETQYF
TRBV30	TRBJ2-4	TRBD1	.	TGTGCCTGGAGTGGCCGACAGGGGGCGAGAAACATTCAGTACTTC	CAWSGRQGARNIQYF
TRBV6-2/TRBV6-3	TRBJ1-4	.	.	TGTGCCAGCAGCGCAGGGCGGAGTGAAAAACTGTTTTTT	CASSAGRSEKLFF
TRBV2	TRBJ1-2	.	few	TGTGCCAGCCGACCCGGGGGATATGGCTACACCTTC	CASRPGGYGYTF
TRBV25-1	TRBJ1-4	TRBD1	.	TGTGCCAGCAGTGAATACAGGGGGCGTGAAAAACTGTTTTTT	CASSEYRGREKLFF
TRBV11-2	TRBJ2-2	TRBD1	.	TGTGCCAGCAGCCCCGGGGGACAGGGCGGGACCGGGGAGCTGTTTTTT	CASSPGGQGGTGELFF
TRBV20-1	TRBJ1-2	.	.	TGCAGTGCTAGAGGGGCGAGAGGGTGGACTAACTATGGCTACACCTTC	CSARGARGWTNYGYTF
TRBV5-1	TRBJ1-1	.	.	TGCGCCAGCAGCTTGATGACGGACACTGAAGCTTTCTTT	CASSLMTDTEAFF
TRBV12-3/TRBV12-4	TRBJ2-2	.	once	TGTGCCAGCGACTCTGGCTCAGGGTCCACCGGGGAGCTGTTTTTT	CASDSGSGSTGELFF
TRBV6-1	TRBJ2-7	TRBD2	.	TGTGCCAGCTCGAGCGGGGGGTCCGTAGTGTACGAGCAGTACTTC	CASSSGGSVVYEQYF
TRBV4-1	TRBJ2-7	.	once	TGCGCCAGCAGCCAAGAATCAGGGTATATCTACGAGCAGTACTTC	CASSQESGYIYEQYF
TRBV29-1	TRBJ2-3	TRBD2	.	TGCAGCGTCGATGCGGGGGGCCCTCCACTGTACACAGATACGCAGTATTTT	CSVDAGGPPLYTDTQYF
TRBV29-1	TRBJ1-2	.	.	TGCAGCGTTTATGGCTACACCTTC	CSVYGYTF
TRBV7-2	TRBJ2-7	TRBD1	.	TGTGCCAGCAGCCCCCGACAGGGGCCCTACGAGCAGTACTTC	CASSPRQGPYEQYF
TRBV6-8	TRBJ2-1	TRBD2	.	TGTGCCAGCATCGGACGGGGGGACCCATACAATGAGCAGTTCTTC	CASIGRGDPYNEQFF
TRBV7-9	TRBJ1-5	.	once	TGTGCCAGCAGCTTAGCGGCCAGGGAGGGCCCCCAGCATTTT	CASSLAAREGPQHF
TRBV4-1	TRBJ2-5	TRBD2	.	TGCGCCAGCAGCCAAGTAGGGACTAGCGGGGGAGAGACCCAGTACTTC	CASSQVGTSGGETQYF
TRBV18	TRBJ2-5	.	.	TGTGCCAGCTCACCAGGGCAAGAAGAGACCCAGTACTTC	CASSPGQEETQYF
TRBV29-1	TRBJ2-7	TRBD1	.	TGCAGCGTGGGGGACAGATTCTACGAGCAGTACTTC	CSVGDRFYEQYF
TRBV18	TRBJ2-5	.	.	TGTGCCAGCTCACCAGGGCAGAGCCAAGAGACCCAGTACTTC	CASSPGQSQETQYF
TRBV11-2	TRBJ2-1	.	.	TGTGCCAGCAGCTCCCCCCGAGAAGGGGAGCAGTTCTTC	CASSSPREGEQFF
TRBV6-5	TRBJ1-6	TRBD1	.	TGTGCCACGCAGGGGACAGGGCTGTCACCCCTCCACTTT	CATQGTGLSPLHF
TRBV18	TRBJ1-1	.	.	TGTGCCAGCTCACCTGAGGAATCGTACACTGAAGCTTTCTTT	CASSPEESYTEAFF
TRBV12-3/TRBV12-4	TRBJ1-1	.	.	TGTGCCAGCGGATACACAGGGTGGGCTCGAGGAGCTTTCTTT	CASGYTGWARGAFF
TRBV6-6	TRBJ1-5	.	.	TGTGCCAGCAGTCCCGGGGCAGCCCAGCCCCAGCATTTT	CASSPGAAQPQHF
TRBV20-1	TRBJ2-2	TRBD2	.	TGCAGTGCTCCCGGGACTAGCGGGGGGTTCGGGGAGCTGTTTTTT	CSAPGTSGGFGELFF
TRBV29-1	TRBJ2-3	TRBD2	.	TGCAGCGTTGAAGGTGGAGCGGGGGCGCCTTCGCAGTATTTT	CSVEGGAGAPSQYF
TRBV19	TRBJ1-4	.	.	TGTGCCAGTAGTACGCAACGGACTAATGAAAAACTGTTTTTT	CASSTQRTNEKLFF
TRBV20-1	TRBJ2-5	TRBD2	.	TGCAGTGCCGGGACTAGCGGGGGAAACCAAGAGACCCAGTACTTC	CSAGTSGGNQETQYF
TRBV23-1	TRBJ1-4	.	.	TGCGCCAACAGTGATCGAACAGGGACAACTAATGAAAAACTGTTTTTT	CANSDRTGTTNEKLFF
TRBV7-2	TRBJ2-7	.	.	TGTGCCAGCAGCTTAGTTCAGGGGCTCTACGAGCAGTACTTC	CASSLVQGLYEQYF
TRBV5-1	TRBJ2-4	.	.	TGCGCCAGCAGCCTTCAGGGGCCTTTAGACATTCAGTACTTC	CASSLQGPLDIQYF
TRBV2	TRBJ1-5	.	.	TGTGCCAGCAGTGAAGTTAATATCCAGCATTTT	CASSEVNIQHF
TRBV18	TRBJ2-5	.	.	TGTGCCAGCTCACCACAGGACGGCGGCGGGGAGACCCAGTACTTC	CASSPQDGGGETQYF
TRBV6-1	TRBJ1-1	.	.	TGTGCCAGCACCCTCGGTACAGGGTATGGAACCTTGAACACTGAAGCTTTCTTT	CASTLGTGYGTLNTEAFF
TRBV6-5	TRBJ1-4	.	.	TGTGCCAGCCTGGGCTATGAGAATGAAAAACTGTTTTTT	CASLGYENEKLFF
TRBV29-1	TRBJ1-1	.	once	TGCAGCGTTTGCTTGCAGGGAGGCACTGAAGCTTTCTTT	CSVCLQGGTEAFF